The clone carrying this TCR beta chain is a singleton in its sample. A much larger clone is a single base away; this may be a read error. Researchers used two-round multiplex PCR to amplify TCR beta CDR3 starting from genomic DNA. Round one of PCR was performed, and it used primers specific to each TRBV and TRBJ gene. In TCRdb, the multiplex PCR reads were re-called with MiXCR into one record per CDR3 protein. This sample yields 10,000 to 15,000 distinct CDR3 sequences, of which 40% to 45% are seen a single time; 40% belongs to the top ten. Trimming cost V 5 bases and J 6 bases, with 12 bases left between them. The CDR3 has 13 residues. CDR1 and CDR2 (germline): SEHNR, FQNEAQ (reference sequence). The data derive from a study of prognosis after radiotherapy for stage I lung cancer. Looking at the study overall: Newly diagnosed primary stage I lung tumors were present in 14 to 15 patients, and oligometastatic NSCLC after surgical resection of the primary tumor was present in roughly 5 patients.

This sequence was found in a donor aged 50 or older with non-small cell lung cancer. The V gene is TRBV7-9, the J gene TRBJ2-3; D not resolved. This specimen consisted of PBMCs, obtained before or after stereotactic body radiation therapy (not recorded which). This CDR3 reads CASSPQRCDTQYF. The CDR3 DNA is TGTGCCAGCAGCCCCCAAAGGTGCGATACGCAGTATTTT. Using reference TRBV7-9 and TRBJ2-3 for the parts outside the CDR3, the full variable domain is DTGVSQNPRHKITKRGQNVTFRCDPISEHNRLYWYRQTLGQGPEFLTYFQNEAQLEKSRLLSDRFSAERPKGSFSTLEIQRTEQGDSAMYLCASSPQRCDTQYFGPGTRLTVL.